This T cell receptor beta chain was sequenced during a study of blood T cell repertoires in COVID-19. Study-wide context: Researchers got acute and convalescent COVID-19 samples from the United States, Italy and Spain. Sources were T cells, B-cell-depleted T cells, or PBMCs; the material itself was cDNA or gDNA.

The CDR3 has 12 amino acids. Germline V CDR1 and CDR2: LNHDA, SQIVND (reference sequence). Trimming shortened V by 5 bases and J by 2 bases, and 6 bases separated the two germline ends. In the study's own analysis: Counts of nucleated cells, estimated from reference gene primer amplification, were obtained. TCRdb's table, derived via immunoSEQ multiplex PCR, lists solely in-frame clones and lacks some. That table gives V, J and clone size, and the DNA gave D and trimming. The table has 85,000 to 130,000 clones, more than 80% seen once. Sequencing used peripheral blood. This rearrangement joins TRBV19 to TRBJ1-2, with unresolved D. This TCR came from a woman in her sixties with acute or convalescent COVID-19. The CDR3 coding sequence is TGTGCCAGTAGTCCCGGGAACTATGGCTACACCTTC. Its translation is CASSPGNYGYTF.